This T cell receptor (beta chain) was sequenced for a study of read filtering for tumor transcriptome and immune sequencing. Study-wide context: RNA-seq yielded only roughly 80 to 1,300 TCR reads, IR-seq about 4 to 10.27 million. Study-level points and caveats: IR-seq captured clonotypes deeper and more reliably than RNA-seq. Without single-read clonotypes, shared clonotype proportions correlated more between IR-seq and RNA-seq.

The table lists this clonotype with many counts. Its target is not known. From 350 to 500 ng of RNA, a library with molecular barcoded alpha/delta and beta/gamma adaptors was made. TCRdb reprocessed the reads with MiXCR, giving one entry per CDR3 protein. This sample has about 130,000 distinct CDR3 sequences, with 10% to 15% found just once. This CDR3 has 13 amino acids. Trimming removed 2 bases at V and 5 bases at J, with 7 bases between. The germline V gene encodes CDR1 SGHDT and CDR2 YYEEEE. The chain links TRBV5-6 to TRBJ2-2; D uncertain. Sequencing was carried out using a population of CD138-negative cells sorted from bone marrow. This TCR was recovered from a donor aged 40 or over with multiple myeloma. The CDR3 protein is CASSLTATGELFF. DNA for the CDR3: TGTGCCAGCAGCTTAACTGCGACCGGGGAGCTGTTTTTT.